Listed here are 22 T cell receptor beta chains from one sample, sequenced in a study of shared clonotypes between healthy human individuals. Libraries were prepared by immunoSEQ multiplex PCR; TCRdb keeps only in-frame clonotypes and omits some of them. The table has about 680,000 clones, 73% seen once. Sequenced: memory CD4+ T cells sorted from blood. The subset denotes: CD45RA-negative fraction. The receptor set was obtained from a young woman in good health.

The chain links TRBV7-2 to TRBJ2-1; D may be TRBD2 (5 bases). The germline V and J ends were trimmed by 4 bases and 5 bases, with 15 bases remaining between them. The CDR3 loop spans 15 amino acids. Germline V gives CDR1 SGHTA, CDR2 FQGNSA. As DNA, the CDR3 is TGTGCCAGCAGCTGGCTAGCTCTGACTGACAATGAGCAGTTCTTC. It encodes CASSWLALTDNEQFF.

The chain joins TRBV2 to TRBJ1-4, with 8 nucleotides matching TRBD1. CDR1 SNHLY and CDR2 FYNNEI come from the germline V gene. The CDR3 length is 14 residues. V gave up 7 bases and J gave up 7 bases; unmatched junction bases: 8. The CDR3 region has the DNA TGTGCCAGCACCAGACAGGGGAATCGTGAAAAACTGTTTTTT. The encoded protein is CASTRQGNREKLFF.

The chain is built from TRBV28 and TRBJ1-5; D is unclear. The CDR3 consists of 14 residues. Germline V gene data show CDR1 as MDHEN and CDR2 as SYDVKM. Trimming took 6 bases from V and 3 from J, leaving 12 bases between them. In nucleotides, the CDR3 is TGTGCCAGCAGCCCACCCTCCCTCAATCAGCCCCAGCATTTT. Translation: CASSPPSLNQPQHF.

The chain carries TRBV14 and TRBJ2-3; 13 nucleotides line up with TRBD2. The CDR3 is 17 amino acids. Germline-derived CDR1 and CDR2 are SGHDN and FVKESK. Trimming removed 5 bases from V and 0 bases from J; junction bases left unmatched: 5. Here the CDR3 DNA reads TGTGCCAGCAGCTCGACTAGCGGGAGGAGGAGCACAGATACGCAGTATTTT. Translation: CASSSTSGRRSTDTQYF.

The V call is TRBV28, the J call TRBJ2-7; 11 nucleotides line up with TRBD2. CDR1 is MDHEN and CDR2 is SYDVKM in the germline V gene. V lost 10 bases to trimming and J lost 4 bases; unmatched junction nucleotides: 9. CDR3 length equals 14 residues. The chain's CDR3 is CATRGLAAPYEQYF. The CDR3 DNA follows: TGTGCCACCAGGGGACTAGCGGCCCCTTACGAGCAGTACTTC.

This clone was recorded a few times. The chain has TRBV6-1 and TRBJ2-3, with TRBD2 matching 12 bases. The CDR3 totals 15 residues. V lost 6 bases, J lost 5 bases, and 6 bases stayed unmatched. Germline values: CDR1 MNHNS, CDR2 SASEGT. CDR3 in amino acids: CASSILAGGVDTQYF. CDR3 in DNA: TGTGCCAGCAGCATCCTAGCGGGGGGGGTAGATACGCAGTATTTT.

CDR3 DNA sequence: TGTGCCAGCAGTCCCGCAGGACTAGCGGACCCCTCCTACAATGAGCAGTTCTTC. It translates to CASSPAGLADPSYNEQFF. This rearrangement joins TRBV28 to TRBJ2-1, with 10 bases fitting TRBD2. CDR1 MDHEN and CDR2 SYDVKM come from the germline V gene. V trimming: 5 bases; J trimming: 0 bases; junction bases outside the gene matches: 10. The CDR3 is made up of 18 amino acids.

This clone came up a few times. The chain carries TRBV19 and TRBJ1-1; TRBD1 is a possible D gene (6 bases). CDR1 and CDR2 (germline): LNHDA, SQIVND (reference sequence). The CDR3 covers 14 residues. V was cut by 5 bases and J by 4 bases, with 14 bases left in between. CDR3 nucleotides: TGTGCCAGTAGTTATCTGGTAGGGGGCACTGAAGCTTTCTTT. Protein product: CASSYLVGGTEAFF.

This clone appeared a few times. The chain joins TRBV27 to TRBJ1-2; maybe TRBD1 (6 bases). The CDR3 length is 13 residues. V shed 2 bases and J shed 7 bases, with 11 bases lying between them. The germline V gene encodes CDR1 MNHEY and CDR2 SMNVEV (reference sequence). The CDR3 sequence is CASSLTAGVGYTF. The CDR3 DNA reads TGTGCCAGCAGTTTAACGGCAGGGGTTGGCTACACCTTC.

This chain joins TRBV7-2 and TRBJ1-4, with D possibly being TRBD1 (5 bases). This CDR3 comprises 15 residues. CDR1 is SGHTA and CDR2 is FQGNSA in the germline V gene. The V gene lost 5 bases and the J gene lost 7 bases, with 17 bases spanning the gap. The CDR3 loop reads CASSPKTGGTEKLFF. In DNA, the CDR3 is TGTGCCAGCAGCCCAAAAACAGGAGGGACTGAAAAACTGTTTTTT.

This chain joins TRBV4-2 and TRBJ2-7; TRBD1 matches at 8 bases. Germline V CDR1 and CDR2: LGHNA, YNFKEQ. V lost 4 bases to trimming and J lost 1 base; unmatched junction nucleotides: 3. The CDR3 runs to 14 residues. CDR3 DNA: TGTGCCAGCAGCCGGGGACAGGAGTCCTACGAGCAGTACTTC. This codes for CASSRGQESYEQYF.

This clone has just one count. The CDR3 loop is CASRPKFTNYGYTF. The CDR3 coding sequence is TGTGCCAGCAGACCTAAGTTTACTAACTATGGCTACACCTTC. V is TRBV28 and J is TRBJ1-2; D unresolved. Trimming removed 6 bases at V and 0 bases at J, with 11 bases between. The CDR3 is 14 residues long. Germline assignment: CDR1 MDHEN and CDR2 SYDVKM.

Notes on this clone: The sample holds other DNA sequences that translate to the same CDR3. The V call is TRBV18, the J call TRBJ2-7, with 7 bases lining up with TRBD1. Trimming at V came to 3 bases and at J to 3 bases, leaving 8 bases not matched to a gene. The CDR3 is 15 amino acids. Germline assignment: CDR1 KGHSH and CDR2 LQKENI. The CDR3 sequence is CASSPNRDSYYEQYF. The CDR3 coding sequence is TGTGCCAGCTCACCTAACCGGGACAGTTACTACGAGCAGTACTTC.

The chain uses TRBV28 and TRBJ1-1, with 8 bases matching TRBD1. CDR1 and CDR2 from the germline V gene are MDHEN and SYDVKM. This CDR3 comprises 17 residues. Trimming took 5 bases from V and 5 from J; bases not matched to a gene: 16. CDR3 amino acids: CASSPLAIRTGLTEAFF. The CDR3 bases are TGTGCCAGCAGTCCCCTGGCGATTCGGACAGGGCTTACTGAAGCTTTCTTT.

The V call is TRBV7-6, the J call TRBJ2-7; the match to TRBD2 covers 8 bases. Germline CDR1 SGHVS, CDR2 FNYEAQ. CDR3 length: 16 amino acids. The V gene end was trimmed by 5 bases and the J gene end by 1 base; junction bases not matched to a gene: 10. This chain's CDR3 is CASSPKSGSGSYEQYF. The DNA of the CDR3 is TGTGCCAGCAGCCCCAAAAGCGGGAGTGGTTCCTACGAGCAGTACTTC.

J is TRBJ1-5 and V is TRBV19; D gene uncertain. The germline V gene has CDR1 LNHDA and CDR2 SQIVND (reference sequence). The CDR3 spans 14 residues. V was trimmed by 7 bases and J by 5 bases, leaving 15 bases between them. CDR3 nucleotides: TGTGCCAGTAAATTTGAGGGAAGATATCAGCCCCAGCATTTT. This gives the protein CASKFEGRYQPQHF.

The chain links TRBV13 to TRBJ2-7; 8 nucleotides agree with TRBD1. There are 13 residues in the CDR3. The J segment lost 3 bases and the V segment lost 6 bases, leaving 4 bases of the junction unmatched. Per germline, CDR1 PRHDT and CDR2 FYEKMQ (reference sequence). The CDR3 bases are TGTGCCAGCAGACGCGGACAGGGCTACGAGCAGTACTTC. Its translation: CASRRGQGYEQYF.

Only one count was recorded for this clone. The chain couples TRBV6-6 to TRBJ2-7, with D possibly matching TRBD2 (5 bases). CDR1 and CDR2 from the germline V gene are MNHNY and SVGAGI (reference sequence). The CDR3 spans 12 residues. The V and J ends lost 5 bases and 12 bases respectively, with 17 bases between them. Written as DNA, the CDR3 is TGTGCCAGCAGTCCCTCGGCGGGCGTAGGGTACTTC. Protein sequence: CASSPSAGVGYF.

J is TRBJ2-1 and V is TRBV10-3, with 10 bases matching TRBD2. There are 18 residues in the CDR3. The ends lost 5 bases at V and 0 bases at J; junction bases unmatched: 10. CDR1 and CDR2 from the germline V gene are ENHRY and SYGVKD. This CDR3 is CAISPGTSALSSYNEQFF. The CDR3 DNA reads as TGTGCCATCAGTCCCGGGACTAGCGCCTTAAGCTCCTACAATGAGCAGTTCTTC.

The rearrangement links TRBV5-6 to TRBJ2-7, with TRBD1 identical over 9 bases. The J segment lost 4 bases and the V segment lost 2 bases, leaving 7 bases of the junction unmatched. The CDR3 has 15 residues. Germline V gene sequence: CDR1 SGHDT, CDR2 YYEEEE. DNA of the CDR3: TGTGCCAGCAGCTTCAACATGGGACAGGGTTACGAGCAGTACTTC. This codes for CASSFNMGQGYEQYF.

The chain joins TRBV28 to TRBJ1-2; 8 bases fit TRBD1. The V gene's germline CDR1 is MDHEN and CDR2 SYDVKM. This CDR3 comprises 15 residues. The V and J ends lost 7 bases and 2 bases, in that order; junction bases with no gene match: 9. CDR3 coding DNA: TGTGCCAGCAACAGGGGGGTTTGGGTAAACTATGGCTACACCTTC. Translating gives CASNRGVWVNYGYTF.

The genes are TRBV28 and TRBJ2-2; 11 bases fit TRBD2. There are 18 residues in the CDR3. CDR1 is MDHEN, CDR2 SYDVKM, per germline. Trimming removed 3 bases from V and 5 bases from J; junction bases left unmatched: 11. The CDR3 spells CASSLGPSSGRGTGELFF. For the CDR3, the DNA is TGTGCCAGCAGTTTGGGGCCGAGTAGCGGGAGGGGGACCGGGGAGCTGTTTTTT.